The 12 T cell receptor beta chains in this list originate from one sample, sequenced in a study of shared clonotypes between healthy human individuals. Profiled with immunoSEQ multiplex PCR; TCRdb holds only in-frame clones, not every one. Of millions of clones in the sample, over 85% were seen once. Source material: naive CD4+ T cells from PBMCs. Specified subset: CD45RA+ positively selected. Every receptor here comes from a young man in good health. Some clones in this sample may be carry-over from other donors' samples.

The CDR3 region is CASSLLANDEQFF. DNA of the CDR3: TGTGCCAGCAGCTTATTAGCAAACGATGAGCAGTTCTTC. The chain links TRBV7-3 to TRBJ2-1, with no clear D. With 2 bases removed from V and 8 bases from J, the gap between germline ends came to 10 bases. The CDR3 covers 13 residues. CDR1 is SGHTA and CDR2 is FQGTGA in the germline V gene.

This chain connects TRBV18 to TRBJ1-4; D is ambiguous. The germline V gene encodes CDR1 KGHSH and CDR2 LQKENI. Trimming pared 2 bases from V and 3 bases from J, leaving 13 bases between. The CDR3 length is 16 residues. The CDR3 protein is CASSPRRLSANEKLFF. The CDR3 DNA follows: TGTGCCAGCTCACCAAGGCGGCTATCAGCTAATGAAAAACTGTTTTTT.

The genes are TRBV28 and TRBJ2-5; 8 positions match TRBD2. Germline lookup yields CDR1 MDHEN and CDR2 SYDVKM. The CDR3 spans 14 residues. V was clipped by 6 bases and J by 5 bases; unmatched bases: 8. The CDR3 DNA follows: TGTGCCAGCAGGAGTAGCGGGATGCGGGAGACCCAGTACTTC. This gives the protein CASRSSGMRETQYF.

The J gene is TRBJ1-5, the V gene TRBV5-8; possibly TRBD1 for D (6 bases). With 4 bases removed from V and 9 bases from J, the gap between germline ends came to 26 bases. This CDR3 region has 17 residues. Per the germline V gene, CDR1 is SGHTS and CDR2 is YDEGEE. CDR3 in amino acids: CASSRASGVPRHRPQHF. The CDR3 DNA sequence: TGTGCCAGCAGCCGCGCCTCAGGGGTCCCCAGACATCGGCCCCAGCATTTT.

The chain recombines TRBV5-5 with TRBJ2-1; 10 bases fit TRBD2. Germline lookup yields CDR1 SGHKS and CDR2 YYEKEE (reference sequence). Trimming removed 1 base from V and 1 base from J; junction bases left unmatched: 11. This CDR3 has 19 amino acids. CDR3: CASSLTEREGRGSYNEQFF. CDR3 nucleotides: TGTGCCAGCAGCTTGACCGAGCGGGAGGGCCGCGGGTCCTACAATGAGCAGTTCTTC.

The gene calls are TRBV5-1 and TRBJ2-7; D may match TRBD1 or TRBD2 (5 bases each). The V gene's germline CDR1 is SGHRS and CDR2 YFSETQ. With 0 bases removed from V and 6 bases from J, the gap between germline ends came to 16 bases. The CDR3 is 15 amino acids. CDR3: CASSLDSQGGGEQYF. The CDR3 DNA is TGCGCCAGCAGCTTGGATTCCCAGGGTGGGGGCGAGCAGTACTTC.

The rearrangement joins TRBV21-1 to TRBJ2-5. TRBV21-1 corresponds to a pseudogene. The CDR3 sequence is 20 residues long. Here the CDR3 DNA reads TGTGCCAGCAGCAAAGGACGATGCTGGGCCCCGGGTGGGTTTGAAGAGACCCAGTACTTC. Translation gives CASSKGRCWAPGGFEETQYF.

The chain links TRBV28 to TRBJ2-5; a weak D match, TRBD2 (5 bases). The CDR3 length is 15 residues. Germline V gene data show CDR1 as MDHEN and CDR2 as SYDVKM. Trimming shortened V by 4 bases and J by 5 bases, and 17 bases separated the two germline ends. The DNA for the CDR3 is TGTGCCAGCAGTTCACCCACTAGGGTTAAGGAGACCCAGTACTTC. This translates into CASSSPTRVKETQYF.

The chain carries TRBV21-1 and TRBJ1-2. TRBV21-1 is designated a pseudogene. This CDR3 contains 14 residues. The CDR3 sequence is CASSTCEPNYGYTF. Here the CDR3 DNA reads TGTGCCAGCAGCACTTGTGAACCGAATTATGGCTACACCTTC.

The gene calls are TRBV18 and TRBJ2-1, with TRBD2 matching over 9 bases. The CDR3 sequence is 16 residues long. CDR1 KGHSH and CDR2 LQKENI come from the germline V gene. The V segment lost 2 bases and the J segment 9 bases; nucleotides outside the gene matches: 11. CDR3: CASSPSGTSSTSEQFF. The CDR3 bases are TGTGCCAGCTCACCATCCGGGACTAGCTCGACAAGTGAGCAGTTCTTC. The entire variable domain, with the rest obtained from reference TRBV18 and TRBJ2-1, is as follows: NAGVMQNPRHLVRRRGQEARLRCSPMKGHSHVYWYRQLPEEGLKFMVYLQKENIIDESGMPKERFSAEFPKEGPSILRIQQVVRGDSAAYFCASSPSGTSSTSEQFFGPGTRLTVL.

The chain is built from TRBV5-1 and TRBJ2-3; TRBD1 is a possible D gene (6 bases). The CDR3 runs 15 residues. Trimming shortened V by 3 bases and J by 6 bases, and 17 bases separated the two germline ends. Germline CDR1 and CDR2: SGHRS and YFSETQ. The DNA of the CDR3 is TGCGCCAGCAGCTGGCCCCGGGACAACGGGGATACGCAGTATTTT. It codes for CASSWPRDNGDTQYF.

This chain links TRBV27 with TRBJ2-7; 11 bases map to TRBD2. Germline V gene data show CDR1 as MNHEY and CDR2 as SMNVEV (reference sequence). V shed 5 bases and J 3 bases; nucleotides not matched to a gene: 6. There are 15 residues in the CDR3. The CDR3, as DNA: TGTGCCAGCAGTCCGGCGACTAGCGGGGTCTACGAGCAGTACTTC. Amino acids: CASSPATSGVYEQYF.